This TCR beta chain was sequenced for a study of blood T cells in healthy people across ages. A second PCR of 7 to 11 cycles used a sample-barcoded 5' primer and a J-beta primer mix. TCRdb reprocessed the 5' RACE reads via MiXCR and lists one record per CDR3 protein. The sample holds hundreds of thousands of distinct CDR3 sequences, 45% to 50% seen once. The people who gave samples were healthy Caucasians from Russia, aged roughly 6 to 90. Sequenced input: blood. This sequence was found in a man aged 25 to 40 in good health.

DNA of the CDR3: TGCGCCAGCAGCGCGACAGGGGCTAGCACAGATACGCAGTATTTT. This sequence encodes CASSATGASTDTQYF. The chain uses TRBV5-1 and TRBJ2-3, with 8 bases identical to TRBD1. V was pared by 4 bases and J by 0 bases, with 4 bases of the junction left unmatched. CDR1 and CDR2 (germline): SGHRS, YFSETQ. The CDR3 is made up of 15 amino acids.